The TCR beta chain described here comes from a study of pediatric ulcerative colitis. This was a survey-level run. The method was immunoSEQ multiplex PCR; TCRdb's version includes in-frame clones alone and lacks a portion of them. This repertoire shows roughly 23,000 clones, 71% found once; its top ten account for about 14%. As concerns this clone: This same CDR3 is encoded by further DNA sequences in the sample.

This CDR3 spans 13 amino acids. Germline V lookup: CDR1 SGDLS, CDR2 YYNGEE. V was shortened by 5 bases and J by 2 bases, with 10 bases between the two germline ends. The rectum was sampled with one to two pinch biopsies at colonoscopy. Sequencing was performed on gut tissue. The rearrangement links TRBV9 to TRBJ1-2; no definite D call. The clonotype was recovered from a boy between 10 and 17 years old with severe ulcerative colitis. In DNA form, the CDR3 reads TGTGCCAGCAGTCCAACGGGGAACTATGGCTACACCTTC. Its protein is CASSPTGNYGYTF. The full variable domain, with the rest looked up from reference TRBV9 and TRBJ1-2, is DSGVTQTPKHLITATGQRVTLRCSPRSGDLSVYWYQQSLDQGLQFLIQYYNGEERAKGNILERFSAQQFPDLHSELNLSSLELGDSALYFCASSPTGNYGYTFGSGTRLTVV.